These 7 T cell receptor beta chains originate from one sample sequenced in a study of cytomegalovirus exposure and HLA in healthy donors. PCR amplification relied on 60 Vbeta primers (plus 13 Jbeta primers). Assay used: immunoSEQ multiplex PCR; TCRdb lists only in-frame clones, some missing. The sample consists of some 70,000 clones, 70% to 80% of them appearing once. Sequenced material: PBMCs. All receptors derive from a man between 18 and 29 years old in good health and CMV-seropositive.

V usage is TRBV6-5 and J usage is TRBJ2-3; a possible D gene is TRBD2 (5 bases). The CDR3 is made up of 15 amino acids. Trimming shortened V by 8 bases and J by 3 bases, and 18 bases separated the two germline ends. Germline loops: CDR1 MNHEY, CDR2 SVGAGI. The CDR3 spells CASRAEERRTDTQYF. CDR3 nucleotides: TGTGCCAGCCGCGCGGAGGAGCGCAGGACAGATACGCAGTATTTT.

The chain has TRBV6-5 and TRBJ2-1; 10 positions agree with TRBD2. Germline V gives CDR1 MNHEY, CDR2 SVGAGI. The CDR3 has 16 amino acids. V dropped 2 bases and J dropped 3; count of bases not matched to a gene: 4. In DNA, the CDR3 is TGTGCCAGCAGTTACCTAAGCGGGGGGGACTACAATGAGCAGTTCTTC. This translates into CASSYLSGGDYNEQFF.

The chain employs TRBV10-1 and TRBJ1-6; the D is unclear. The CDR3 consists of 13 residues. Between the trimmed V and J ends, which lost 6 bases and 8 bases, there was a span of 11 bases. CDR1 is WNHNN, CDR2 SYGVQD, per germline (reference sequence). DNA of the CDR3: TGCGCCAGCAGCCCCCTGCGGGATTCACCCCTCCACTTT. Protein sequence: CASSPLRDSPLHF.

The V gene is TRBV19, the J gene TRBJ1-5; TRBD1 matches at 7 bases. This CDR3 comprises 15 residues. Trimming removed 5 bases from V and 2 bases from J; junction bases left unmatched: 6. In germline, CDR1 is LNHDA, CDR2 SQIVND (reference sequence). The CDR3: CASSSQGQGNQPQHF. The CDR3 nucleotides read TGTGCCAGTAGTTCCCAAGGACAGGGCAATCAGCCCCAGCATTTT.

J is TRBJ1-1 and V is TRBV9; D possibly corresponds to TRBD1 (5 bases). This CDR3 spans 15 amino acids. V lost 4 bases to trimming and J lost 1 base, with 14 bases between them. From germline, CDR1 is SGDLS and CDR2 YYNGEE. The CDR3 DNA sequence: TGTGCCAGCAGCCCGATAGGGACTGGGAACACTGAAGCTTTCTTT. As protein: CASSPIGTGNTEAFF.

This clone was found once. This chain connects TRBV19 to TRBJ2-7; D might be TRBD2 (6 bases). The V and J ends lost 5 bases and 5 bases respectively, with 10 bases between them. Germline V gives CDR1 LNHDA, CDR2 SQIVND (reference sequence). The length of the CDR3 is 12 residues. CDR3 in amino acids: CASSPPGDEQYF. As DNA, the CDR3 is TGTGCCAGTAGTCCGCCGGGGGACGAGCAGTACTTC.

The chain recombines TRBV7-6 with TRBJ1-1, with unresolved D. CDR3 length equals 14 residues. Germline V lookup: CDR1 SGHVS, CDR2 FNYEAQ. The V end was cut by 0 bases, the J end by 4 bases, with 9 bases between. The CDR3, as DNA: TGTGCCAGCAGCTTAGCCGGGCGGGGCACTGAAGCTTTCTTT. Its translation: CASSLAGRGTEAFF.